The 2 T cell receptor beta chains below all came from one sample that was sequenced in a study of technical replicates of blood from four donors. Produced via immunoSEQ multiplex PCR; TCRdb's table is partial and in-frame only. The table has 65,000 to 90,000 clones, nearly 99% seen once; the top ten hold approximately 0.21%. The sequenced sample consisted of T cells isolated from PBMCs. Every receptor here comes from a human donor in good health.

The V gene is TRBV19, the J gene TRBJ2-7; the D gene is possibly TRBD2 (6 bases). Germline V gene data show CDR1 as LNHDA and CDR2 as SQIVND (reference sequence). This CDR3 spans 15 amino acids. V lost 3 bases to trimming and J lost 3 bases, with 15 bases between them. Here the CDR3 reads CASSIDSGGIYEQYF. DNA for the CDR3: TGTGCCAGTAGTATCGATAGCGGAGGAATCTACGAGCAGTACTTC.

The chain combines TRBV7-2 with TRBJ2-1; 8 bases match TRBD1. The CDR3 length is 14 residues. The germline CDR1 and CDR2 sequences are SGHTA and FQGNSA. The junction had 7 bases not matched to a gene; V was cut back by 5 bases and J by 7 bases. The CDR3: CASSHITGGNEQFF. DNA for the CDR3: TGTGCCAGCAGCCATATTACAGGGGGTAATGAGCAGTTCTTC.